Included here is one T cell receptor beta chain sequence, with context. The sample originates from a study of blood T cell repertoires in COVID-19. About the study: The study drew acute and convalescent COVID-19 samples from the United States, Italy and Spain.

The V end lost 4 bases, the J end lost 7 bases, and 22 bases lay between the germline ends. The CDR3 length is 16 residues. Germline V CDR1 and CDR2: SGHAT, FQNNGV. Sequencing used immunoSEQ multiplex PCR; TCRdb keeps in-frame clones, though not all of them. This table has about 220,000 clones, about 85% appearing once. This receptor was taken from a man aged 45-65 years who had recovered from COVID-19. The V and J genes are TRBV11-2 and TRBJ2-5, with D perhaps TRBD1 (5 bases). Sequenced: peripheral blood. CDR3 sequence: CASSSRRTGRAGTQYF. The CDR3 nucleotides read TGTGCCAGCAGCTCGCGGCGGACGGGCAGGGCTGGGACCCAGTACTTC.